The clone carrying this TCR beta chain was detected only a few times. The data were taken from a study of human T cells and chemical hapten exposure. About the research overall: The cohort included alopecia areata under or over 50% scalp, totalis and universalis.

The time point here: pre-sensitization, week 0. Treatment denoted: therapeutic diphenylcyclopropenone sensitization with weekly scalp DPC. It was the library that attached unique molecular identifiers to individual cDNA molecules. TCRdb called the RACE reads again in MiXCR, with one record for every CDR3 protein. The table has roughly 38,000 distinct CDR3 sequences, 7.6% seen once; the top ten hold over 1%. The TCR comes from a woman aged 50 to 60 with alopecia areata. Some clones in this sample may be carry-over from other donors' samples. Material: whole blood, obtained in connection with sensitization to the hapten diphenylcyclopropenone (DPC).

The CDR3 nucleotides are TGTGCCAGCAGCCAACTTGGGGCCTACAATCAGCCCCAGCATTTT. Its translation is CASSQLGAYNQPQHF. The V call is TRBV4-2, the J call TRBJ1-5, with D possibly being TRBD1 (5 bases). Germline CDR1 LGHNA, CDR2 YNFKEQ. This CDR3 region has 15 residues. Trimming took off 2 bases at V and 3 bases at J, with 11 bases between the two ends.